The next 9 T cell receptor beta chains were all read from a single sample in a study of identical twins. In TCRdb, the 5' RACE reads were re-called with MiXCR into one record per CDR3 protein. This table holds roughly 690,000 distinct CDR3 sequences, 6.1% found once. Sequenced input: naive T cells sorted from blood. These receptors came from a man younger than 35 in good health.

This clonotype was detected a few times. The CDR3 sequence is CASTPGVGYNQPQHF. CDR3 DNA: TGTGCCAGCACGCCAGGGGTCGGGTACAATCAGCCCCAGCATTTT. The chain has TRBV3-1 and TRBJ1-5; TRBD1 is a possible D gene (6 bases). The V gene's germline CDR1 is LGHDT and CDR2 YNNKEL (reference sequence). This CDR3 spans 15 amino acids. V gave up 7 bases and J gave up 3 bases, with 16 bases separating them. The full variable domain, with the rest looked up from reference TRBV3-1 and TRBJ1-5, is DTAVSQTPKYLVTQMGNDKSIKCEQNLGHDTMYWYKQDSKKFLKIMFSYNNKELIINETVPNRFSPKSPDKAHLNLHINSLELGDSAVYFCASTPGVGYNQPQHFGDGTRLSIL.

This clonotype came up many times. The chain couples TRBV20-1 to TRBJ1-2, with D perhaps matching TRBD1 (5 bases). The CDR3 runs 15 residues. Per the germline V gene, CDR1 is DFQATT and CDR2 is SNEGSKA (reference sequence). V was trimmed by 6 bases and J by 0 bases, leaving 17 bases between them. The CDR3 DNA sequence: TGCAGTGCCCGGGGAGGGGCTCAGACTAACTATGGCTACACCTTC. This gives the protein CSARGGAQTNYGYTF.

This clonotype was detected a few times. The rearrangement uses TRBV7-9 and TRBJ2-7; TRBD1 agrees at 9 bases. From germline, CDR1 is SEHNR and CDR2 FQNEAQ (reference sequence). Trimming at V came to 7 bases and at J to 5 bases, leaving 3 bases not matched to a gene. The CDR3 runs 12 residues. The CDR3 here is CASKDRGHEQYF. DNA of the CDR3: TGTGCCAGCAAGGACAGGGGCCACGAGCAGTACTTC.

This clonotype has at least ten counts. The V and J genes are TRBV6-2 or TRBV6-3 and TRBJ2-3; no clear D. Trimming shortened V by 6 bases and J by 0 bases, and 13 bases separated the two germline ends. CDR3 length equals 15 residues. Germline lookup yields CDR1 MNHEY and CDR2 SVGEGT. The CDR3: CASSELEWSTDTQYF. The CDR3 nucleotides read TGTGCCAGCAGCGAATTAGAGTGGAGCACAGATACGCAGTATTTT.

The chain is built from TRBV7-2 and TRBJ2-7; D not certain. V gave up 1 base and J gave up 2 bases, with 18 bases separating them. This CDR3 has 17 amino acids. Germline CDR1 SGHTA, CDR2 FQGNSA. CDR3 coding DNA: TGTGCCAGCAGCTTAGGGCAGACGGTCCTTGGGACCTACGAGCAGTACTTC. Its translation: CASSLGQTVLGTYEQYF. Using reference TRBV7-2 and TRBJ2-7 for the parts outside the CDR3, the full variable domain is GAGVSQSPSNKVTEKGKDVELRCDPISGHTALYWYRQSLGQGLEFLIYFQGNSAPDKSGLPSDRFSAERTGGSVSTLTIQRTQQEDSAVYLCASSLGQTVLGTYEQYFGPGTRLTVT.

In this sample, this clonotype turned up a few times. The chain is built from TRBV4-3 and TRBJ2-7; 9 nucleotides align to TRBD1. V was pared by 1 base and J by 5 bases, with 3 bases of the junction left unmatched. CDR1 is LGHNA and CDR2 is YSLEER in the germline V gene. The CDR3 loop spans 14 amino acids. CDR3 sequence (DNA): TGCGCCAGCAGCCAAGGGGACAGGGCCCACGAGCAGTACTTC. It codes for CASSQGDRAHEQYF.

This clonotype was counted ten times or more. V is TRBV5-1 and J is TRBJ2-1; no definite D call. Trimming left V 4 bases short and J 10 bases short, with 15 bases between. There are 13 residues in the CDR3. CDR1 and CDR2 (germline): SGHRS, YFSETQ. CDR3 loop: CASSAMSSWEQFF. The CDR3 bases are TGCGCCAGCAGCGCTATGTCTTCCTGGGAGCAGTTCTTC.

This clonotype was seen repeatedly, ten times or more. This chain uses TRBV20-1 with TRBJ2-2; D uncertain. Trimming took off 3 bases at V and 6 bases at J, with 14 bases between the two ends. From germline, CDR1 is DFQATT and CDR2 SNEGSKA (reference sequence). The CDR3 has 14 amino acids. CDR3 in amino acids: CSASRQYGAGELFF. For the CDR3, the DNA is TGCAGTGCTAGTCGTCAGTATGGGGCCGGGGAGCTGTTTTTT.

This clonotype was observed at least ten times. J is TRBJ1-1 and V is TRBV12-3 or TRBV12-4, with D possibly TRBD1 on 6 matching bases. Trimming pared 2 bases from V and 11 bases from J, leaving 12 bases between. There are 12 residues in the CDR3. The CDR3 loop is CASSLWAGEAFF. The CDR3 bases are TGTGCCAGCAGTTTATGGGCAGGGGAGGCTTTCTTT.